These 26 T cell receptor beta chains were sequenced from one sample in a study of regulatory T cells in long-lasting Graves disease. Time point given: newly diagnosed GD, antithyroid drugs for less than 3 months. RNA extracted from PBMCs served as the sequencing template. Combining iRepertoire HTBI primers with Arm-PCR of CDR3 regions, the authors built TCR beta libraries. MiXCR, run by TCRdb on the multiplex PCR reads, gives a single entry per CDR3 protein. The sample lists approximately 400,000 distinct CDR3 sequences, just under 15% occurring once. The sample also formed part of further work on T cells in Graves' hyperthyroidism and ophthalmopathy.

Material: peripheral blood mononuclear cells (PBMCs), obtained at new diagnosis, from a patient treated with antithyroid drugs. These TCRs come from a woman in her twenties or thirties with Graves disease.

This chain uses TRBV3-1 with TRBJ2-5; TRBD1 might be the D (5 bases). The last part of the DNA fits TRBJ2-1 better; the J call may be wrong. Germline V CDR1 and CDR2: LGHDT, YNNKEL (reference sequence). This CDR3 has 15 residues. CDR3 residues: CASSFTRDRYNEQFF. The CDR3 DNA reads TGTGCCAGCAGCTTCACGCGAGACAGATACAATGAGCAGTTCTTC.

The chain combines TRBV5-4 with TRBJ2-7; 9 bases fit TRBD1. This CDR3 is 15 amino acids long. After removal of 3 bases from V and 2 bases from J, the junction contained 6 bases not matched to a gene. The germline gives CDR1 SGHNT, CDR2 YYREEE (reference sequence). The CDR3: CASSSGDRVTYEQYF. The CDR3 nucleotides read TGTGCCAGCAGCTCGGGGGACAGGGTGACCTACGAGCAGTACTTC. The variable domain in full, completed from reference TRBV5-4 and TRBJ2-7, reads ETGVTQSPTHLIKTRGQQVTLRCSSQSGHNTVSWYQQALGQGPQFIFQYYREEENGRGNFPPRFSGLQFPNYSSELNVNALELDDSALYLCASSSGDRVTYEQYFGPGTRLTVT.

The chain is built from TRBV20-1 and TRBJ2-5, with D tentatively TRBD1 (6 bases). Trimming pared 2 bases from V and 5 bases from J, leaving 12 bases between. The CDR3 covers 13 residues. Germline V lookup: CDR1 DFQATT, CDR2 SNEGSKA (reference sequence). CDR3 bases: TGCAGTGCTAGAAAACAGGGTTCCGAGACCCAGTACTTC. The encoded protein is CSARKQGSETQYF.

This chain links TRBV19 with TRBJ2-7; D might be TRBD1 (6 bases). Germline loops: CDR1 LNHDA, CDR2 SQIVND (reference sequence). This CDR3 contains 15 residues. Trimming removed 2 bases at V and 2 bases at J, with 13 bases between. CDR3 sequence (DNA): TGTGCCAGTAGTATAACAGGGATGGGCGCCTACGAGCAGTACTTC. It yields the protein CASSITGMGAYEQYF.

Many counts were recorded for this clonotype. The CDR3 loop is CASSLTTGGGNQPQHF. In DNA, the CDR3 is TGTGCCAGCAGTTTAACGACAGGGGGCGGGAATCAGCCCCAGCATTTT. V usage is TRBV27 and J usage is TRBJ1-5, with 10 nucleotides matching TRBD1. The CDR3 consists of 16 residues. J lost 4 bases, V lost 2 bases, and 5 bases had no gene match. CDR1 and CDR2 from the germline V gene are MNHEY and SMNVEV (reference sequence).

This chain links TRBV28 with TRBJ2-3, with 7 bases identical to TRBD2. The junction had 6 bases not matched to a gene; V was cut back by 6 bases and J by 0 bases. The CDR3 contains 15 residues. CDR1 MDHEN and CDR2 SYDVKM come from the germline V gene. The CDR3 spells CASREAGRSTDTQYF. In nucleotides, the CDR3 is TGTGCCAGCAGAGAAGCGGGACGTAGCACAGATACGCAGTATTTT.

This clonotype was counted ten times or more. V is TRBV7-2 and J is TRBJ2-1; D uncertain. Trimming removed 5 bases at V and 10 bases at J, with 12 bases between. CDR3 length: 12 amino acids. The germline gives CDR1 SGHTA, CDR2 FQGNSA. The CDR3 sequence: CASSQYMGEQFF. In nucleotides, the CDR3 is TGTGCCAGCAGCCAATATATGGGAGAGCAGTTCTTC.

This clonotype was detected ten times or more. The chain is built from TRBV11-3 and TRBJ2-3; D may be TRBD1 or TRBD2 (5 bases each). Trimming took 0 bases from V and 2 from J, leaving 15 bases between them. CDR3 size: 17 residues. Germline lookup yields CDR1 SGHNT and CDR2 YENEEA. The CDR3 is CASSLDPSRGYTDTQYF. The CDR3 coding sequence is TGTGCCAGCAGCTTAGATCCCTCGAGGGGATACACAGATACGCAGTATTTT.

This clonotype was counted only a few times. V and J are TRBV6-2 or TRBV6-3 and TRBJ1-4, with D possibly being TRBD1 (6 bases). CDR1 is MNHEY and CDR2 is SVGEGT in the germline V gene. The CDR3 loop spans 15 amino acids. V lost 6 bases to trimming and J lost 7 bases, with 18 bases between them. The CDR3: CASSYARGRGEKLFF. Here the CDR3 DNA reads TGTGCCAGCAGCTACGCCAGGGGCAGGGGTGAAAAACTGTTTTTT.

In its sample, this clonotype was seen many times. The DNA of the CDR3 is TGCAGTGCTAGACAATCCTACGAGCAGTACTTC. Translation: CSARQSYEQYF. J is TRBJ2-7 and V is TRBV20-1; unclear D gene. The CDR3 totals 11 residues. V was clipped by 2 bases and J by 1 base, with 3 bases between them. Germline CDR1 DFQATT, CDR2 SNEGSKA (reference sequence).

This clonotype showed up many times. This chain links TRBV7-8 with TRBJ2-1; 9 bases fit TRBD2. CDR1 and CDR2 (germline): SGHVS, FQNEAQ. With 1 base clipped from V and 0 bases from J, the junction kept 10 bases outside the gene matches. The CDR3 has 19 amino acids. The CDR3 here is CASSLVSTSGLSSYNEQFF. CDR3 in DNA: TGTGCCAGCAGCTTAGTTAGTACTAGCGGGCTGAGCTCCTACAATGAGCAGTTCTTC.

This clonotype has a count of ten or more. V is TRBV12-3 or TRBV12-4 and J is TRBJ2-7, with D possibly called TRBD1 or TRBD2 (5 bases each). V lost 6 bases and J 3 bases, leaving 18 bases between the germline ends. This CDR3 spans 15 amino acids. The CDR3: CASRGSMRGVYEQYF. Here the CDR3 DNA reads TGTGCCAGCAGGGGCTCGATGAGGGGAGTCTACGAGCAGTACTTC.

V gene TRBV11-2 combines with J gene TRBJ1-1; 9 nucleotides align to TRBD1. The CDR3 sequence is 17 residues long. Germline V gene lookup returns CDR1 SGHAT and CDR2 FQNNGV. V lost 5 bases and J lost 3; bases outside the gene matches: 13. Here the CDR3 DNA reads TGTGCCAGCAGCCCGGCCGTTAGGGACAGGGAACACACTGAAGCTTTCTTT. It yields the protein CASSPAVRDREHTEAFF.

The chain couples TRBV28 to TRBJ1-1, with a tentative D call TRBD1 (6 bases). The CDR3 consists of 12 residues. V was cut by 7 bases and J by 5 bases, with 11 bases left in between. The germline V gene encodes CDR1 MDHEN and CDR2 SYDVKM. CDR3 in DNA: TGTGCCAGCAAGGAGGGGGGAACTGAAGCTTTCTTT. It yields the protein CASKEGGTEAFF.

At least ten counts were recorded for this clonotype. This chain connects TRBV20-1 to TRBJ2-5; D ambiguous. The germline CDR1 and CDR2 sequences are DFQATT and SNEGSKA (reference sequence). V was cut by 3 bases and J by 5 bases, with 13 bases left in between. This CDR3 comprises 13 residues. The CDR3 sequence: CSARLLDSETQYF. CDR3 bases: TGCAGTGCTAGGCTCCTAGATAGCGAGACCCAGTACTTC.

The chain combines TRBV2 with TRBJ2-4, with D possibly called TRBD1 or TRBD2 (6 bases each). Trimming left V 7 bases short and J 3 bases short, with 13 bases between. CDR1 SNHLY and CDR2 FYNNEI come from the germline V gene. The length of the CDR3 is 14 residues. This CDR3 is CASMTGAGKNIQYF. CDR3 nucleotide sequence: TGTGCCAGCATGACGGGGGCGGGCAAAAACATTCAGTACTTC.

There are many counts of this clonotype. J is TRBJ2-5 and V is TRBV6-2 or TRBV6-3; perhaps TRBD1 as D (5 bases). Germline V lookup: CDR1 MNHEY, CDR2 SVGEGT. The CDR3 loop spans 14 amino acids. V was shortened by 6 bases and J by 5 bases, with 16 bases between the two germline ends. CDR3 in amino acids: CASSTPGARETQYF. For the CDR3, the DNA is TGTGCCAGCAGCACTCCTGGGGCCCGGGAGACCCAGTACTTC.

Ten or more counts support this clonotype. V is TRBV20-1 and J is TRBJ2-1; 12 bases are shared with TRBD2. The J segment lost 7 bases and the V segment lost 5 bases, leaving 9 bases of the junction unmatched. In germline, CDR1 is DFQATT, CDR2 SNEGSKA (reference sequence). The CDR3 has 15 residues. CDR3 coding DNA: TGCAGTGCTGCGCACCTAGCGGGAGGGTCGAATGAGCAGTTCTTC. The encoded protein is CSAAHLAGGSNEQFF.

This clonotype was recorded at least ten times. A read error may explain this, as a much larger clone is one base away. The chain combines TRBV7-6 with TRBJ2-1; D is possibly TRBD2 (7 bases). Germline V gene lookup returns CDR1 SGHVS and CDR2 FNYEAQ. There are 14 residues in the CDR3. The CDR3 here is CASSWVEGGNEQLF. The CDR3 DNA sequence: TGTGCCAGCAGCTGGGTAGAGGGGGGGAATGAGCAGCTCTTC.

V gene TRBV3-1 combines with J gene TRBJ2-1; the D is unclear. Trimming left V 0 bases short and J 0 bases short, with 6 bases between. The CDR3 totals 15 residues. The germline CDR1 and CDR2 sequences are LGHDT and YNNKEL (reference sequence). The chain's CDR3 is CASSQDGNSYNEQFF. The CDR3 nucleotides read TGTGCCAGCAGCCAAGACGGAAACTCCTACAATGAGCAGTTCTTC.

There are many counts of this clonotype. The V gene is TRBV2, the J gene TRBJ2-2, with a tentative D call TRBD2 (7 bases). The germline V and J ends were trimmed by 7 bases and 3 bases, with 18 bases remaining between them. Germline CDR1 is SNHLY and CDR2 is FYNNEI. This CDR3 has 16 amino acids. Written as DNA, the CDR3 is TGTGCCAGCACCGAGGGGGGGAAGGGGCACACCGGGGAGCTGTTTTTT. Protein sequence: CASTEGGKGHTGELFF.

The chain recombines TRBV4-2 with TRBJ2-1, with 9 bases fitting TRBD2. J gave up 7 bases and V 1 base, and 2 bases lay outside the gene matches. CDR1 and CDR2 (germline): LGHNA, YNFKEQ. CDR3 size: 14 residues. The CDR3 region is CASSQALAGNEQFF. CDR3 DNA sequence: TGTGCCAGCAGCCAAGCTCTAGCGGGAAATGAGCAGTTCTTC.

As for this clonotype: A junction boundary mismatches the germline segment, possibly from a read error. The V gene is TRBV5-6, the J gene TRBJ2-1; D not certain. There are 17 residues in the CDR3. In germline, CDR1 is SGHDT, CDR2 YYEEEE. CDR3 bases: TGTGCCAGCAGCGGGTGGGATCGACTCAAGCCTCAAGAGACCCAGCACTTC. Translation gives CASSGWDRLKPQETQHF.

Many counts were recorded for this clonotype. CDR3 nucleotides: TGTGCCAGCAGCCACCAGGCAGCGGGGCCTAGGGATGAGCAGTTCTTC. Encoded protein: CASSHQAAGPRDEQFF. The V gene is TRBV7-3, the J gene TRBJ2-1; TRBD2 agrees at 7 bases. CDR3 length equals 16 residues. Germline CDR1 is SGHTA and CDR2 is FQGTGA. With V trimmed by 5 bases and J by 8 bases, 15 bases remained unmatched. The full variable domain, its missing parts supplied by reference TRBV7-3 and TRBJ2-1, is GAGVSQTPSNKVTEKGKYVELRCDPISGHTALYWYRQSLGQGPEFLIYFQGTGAADDSGLPNDRFFAVRPEGSVSTLKIQRTERGDSAVYLCASSHQAAGPRDEQFFGPGTRLTVL.

There are many counts of this clonotype. V gene TRBV12-3 or TRBV12-4 combines with J gene TRBJ1-2, with TRBD1 identical over 7 bases. This CDR3 has 11 residues. Unmatched junction bases numbered 5, after V lost 8 bases and J lost 8 bases. Here the CDR3 reads CASQGVSGYTF. The DNA of the CDR3 is TGTGCCAGCCAGGGGGTTAGCGGCTACACCTTC.

There are a few counts of this clonotype. The CDR3 does not end in the conserved phenylalanine or tryptophan, so this is likely a read error. The chain recombines TRBV13 with TRBJ1-1; unclear D gene. Looked up from germline, CDR1 is PRHDT and CDR2 is FYEKMQ (reference sequence). The CDR3 totals 11 residues. The ends were cut back, 3 bases at V and 8 bases at J, with 7 bases in the middle. The CDR3 DNA is TGTGCCAGCAGCTTGGTGTCAGAAGCTTTCTCT. This translates into CASSLVSEAFS.